This entry is about one TCR beta chain. The antigen remains unidentified. Patients with alopecia areata provided lesional scalp punch biopsies as well as peripheral blood. PBMCs were stained for CD3, CD4 and CD8, and CD4+ and CD8+ T cells were sorted. Reverse transcribed after extraction, RNA yielded cDNA as the sequencing template. The repertoire was sequenced with immunoSEQ multiplex PCR; TCRdb's copy has only in-frame clones and lacks some. Here the sample spans under 300,000 clones, approximately 61% being singletons. The data were taken from a study of CD8+ T cells in alopecia areata. On the study more broadly: Patients in the treated group were given tofacitinib by mouth, 5 to 10 mg twice a day.

CDR1 is SGDLS, CDR2 YYNGEE, per germline. The CDR3 covers 15 residues. V lost 3 bases, J lost 0 bases, and 7 bases lay in between. Study-wide results and caveats: Patients shared TCRs less clearly than mice did, possibly owing to HLA.

This rearrangement joins TRBV9 to TRBJ2-6; D unresolved. The specimen comprised CD4+ T cells sorted from blood, sampled at week 0. The receptor's source is a human donor with alopecia areata. CDR3 coding DNA: TGTGCCAGCAGCGCCTCGGACTCTGGGGCCAACGTCCTGACTTTC. This sequence encodes CASSASDSGANVLTF.